This passage covers 3 T cell receptor beta chains from one sample sequenced in a study of CD8 T cells in ankylosing spondylitis. General observations from the study: What appeared characteristic of ankylosing spondylitis blood was a TCR beta motif of eight or nine highly homologous variants.

TCRdb independently ran MiXCR on the 5' RACE reads; one entry per CDR3 protein. The sample has a few hundred thousand distinct CDR3 sequences, approximately 20% seen once; the top ten hold approximately 16%. These receptors have no known antigen. The sequencing input was blood, either unsorted or a sorted T cell fraction (not recorded which). These receptors were collected from a male donor with ankylosing spondylitis.

The rearrangement joins TRBV9 to TRBJ2-5; weak D call: TRBD1 (5 bases). This CDR3 comprises 15 residues. Germline V gene data show CDR1 as SGDLS and CDR2 as YYNGEE. V lost 3 bases and J lost 1, with 13 bases in between. The CDR3 region is CASSATGGLQETQYF. CDR3 DNA sequence: TGTGCCAGCAGCGCAACAGGCGGCCTCCAAGAGACCCAGTACTTC.

This clonotype appeared a few times. The rearrangement joins TRBV18 to TRBJ2-2; D is possibly TRBD1 or TRBD2 (5 bases each). Trimming removed 3 bases from V and 3 bases from J, with 11 bases in between. From germline, CDR1 is KGHSH and CDR2 LQKENI. This CDR3 has 15 amino acids. The CDR3: CASSPGTPDTGELFF. CDR3 coding DNA: TGTGCCAGCTCACCCGGGACGCCTGACACCGGGGAGCTGTTTTTT.

The chain couples TRBV5-1 to TRBJ2-2, with TRBD2 matching 8 bases. This CDR3 spans 14 amino acids. CDR1 and CDR2 (germline): SGHRS, YFSETQ. Unmatched junction bases numbered 9, after V lost 7 bases and J lost 7 bases. The CDR3 sequence: CASGPGGSGGELFF. The CDR3 DNA sequence: TGCGCCAGCGGACCGGGGGGGTCTGGCGGGGAGCTGTTTTTT.